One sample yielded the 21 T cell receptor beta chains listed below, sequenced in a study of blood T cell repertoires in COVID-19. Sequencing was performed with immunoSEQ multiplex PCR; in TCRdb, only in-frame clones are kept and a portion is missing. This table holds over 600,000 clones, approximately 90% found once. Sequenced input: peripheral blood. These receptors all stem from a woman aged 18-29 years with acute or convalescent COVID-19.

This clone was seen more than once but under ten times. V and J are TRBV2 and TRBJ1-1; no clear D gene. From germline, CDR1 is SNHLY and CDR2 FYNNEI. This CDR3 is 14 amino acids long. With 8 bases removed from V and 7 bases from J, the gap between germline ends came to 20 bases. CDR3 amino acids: CASGRRTSEGEAFF. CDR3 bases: TGTGCCAGCGGGCGACGGACCTCAGAGGGTGAAGCTTTCTTT. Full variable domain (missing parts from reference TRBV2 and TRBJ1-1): EPEVTQTPSHQVTQMGQEVILRCVPISNHLYFYWYRQILGQKVEFLVSFYNNEISEKSEIFDDQFSVERPDGSNFTLKIRSTKLEDSAMYFCASGRRTSEGEAFFGQGTRLTVV.

The CDR3 DNA is TGTGCCAGCAGAATCCGAGGTCAGGGGATGAGCAATCAGCCCCAGCATTTT. Protein product: CASRIRGQGMSNQPQHF. This rearrangement joins TRBV2 to TRBJ1-5; D is perhaps TRBD1 (6 bases). The CDR3 has 17 amino acids. Germline CDR1 and CDR2: SNHLY and FYNNEI. V was shortened by 6 bases and J by 1 base, with 19 bases between the two germline ends.

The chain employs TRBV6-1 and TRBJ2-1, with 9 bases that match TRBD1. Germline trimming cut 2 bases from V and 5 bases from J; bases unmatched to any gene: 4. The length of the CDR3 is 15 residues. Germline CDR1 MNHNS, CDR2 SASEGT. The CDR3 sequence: CASSERDRANNEQFF. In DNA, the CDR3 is TGTGCCAGCAGTGAAAGGGACAGGGCCAACAATGAGCAGTTCTTC.

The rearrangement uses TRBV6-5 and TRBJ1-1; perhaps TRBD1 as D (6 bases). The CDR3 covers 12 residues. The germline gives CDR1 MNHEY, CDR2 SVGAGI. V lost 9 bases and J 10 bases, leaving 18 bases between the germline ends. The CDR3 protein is CASSIDRTRAFF. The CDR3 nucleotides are TGTGCCAGTTCTATCGACAGGACCCGAGCTTTCTTT.

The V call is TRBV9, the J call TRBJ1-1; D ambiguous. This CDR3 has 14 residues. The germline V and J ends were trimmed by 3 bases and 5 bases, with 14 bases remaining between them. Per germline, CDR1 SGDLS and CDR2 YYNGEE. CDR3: CASSASVAGTEAFF. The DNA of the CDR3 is TGTGCCAGCAGCGCATCAGTAGCGGGGACTGAAGCTTTCTTT. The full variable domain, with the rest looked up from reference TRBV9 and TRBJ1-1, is DSGVTQTPKHLITATGQRVTLRCSPRSGDLSVYWYQQSLDQGLQFLIQYYNGEERAKGNILERFSAQQFPDLHSELNLSSLELGDSALYFCASSASVAGTEAFFGQGTRLTVV.

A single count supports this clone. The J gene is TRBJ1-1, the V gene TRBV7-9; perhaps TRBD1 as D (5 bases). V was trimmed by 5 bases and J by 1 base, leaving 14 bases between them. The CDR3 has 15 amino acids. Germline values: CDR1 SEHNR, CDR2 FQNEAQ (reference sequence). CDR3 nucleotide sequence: TGTGCCAGCAGCCCTAGGATGGGGGGGAACACTGAAGCTTTCTTT. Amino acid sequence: CASSPRMGGNTEAFF. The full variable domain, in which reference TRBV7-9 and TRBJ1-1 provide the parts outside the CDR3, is DTGVSQNPRHKITKRGQNVTFRCDPISEHNRLYWYRQTLGQGPEFLTYFQNEAQLEKSRLLSDRFSAERPKGSFSTLEIQRTEQGDSAMYLCASSPRMGGNTEAFFGQGTRLTVV.

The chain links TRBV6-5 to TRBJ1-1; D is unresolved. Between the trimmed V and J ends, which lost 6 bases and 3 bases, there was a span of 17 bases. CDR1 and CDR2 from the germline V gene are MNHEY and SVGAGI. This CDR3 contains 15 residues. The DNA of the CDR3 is TGTGCCAGCAGGGGCCCTATCTCGTCGGACACTGAAGCTTTCTTT. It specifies CASRGPISSDTEAFF.

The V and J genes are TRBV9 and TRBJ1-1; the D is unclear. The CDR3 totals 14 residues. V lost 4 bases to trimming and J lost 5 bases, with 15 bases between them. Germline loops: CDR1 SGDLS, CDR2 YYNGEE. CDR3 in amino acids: CASSPLSSGTEAFF. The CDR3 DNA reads TGTGCCAGCAGCCCCCTCTCTTCGGGTACTGAAGCTTTCTTT.

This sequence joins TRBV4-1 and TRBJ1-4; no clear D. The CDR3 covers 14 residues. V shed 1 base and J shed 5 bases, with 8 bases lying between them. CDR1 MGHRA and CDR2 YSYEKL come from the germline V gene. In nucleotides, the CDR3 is TGCGCCAGCAGCCAAGCCGGGGAGAATGAAAAACTGTTTTTT. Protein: CASSQAGENEKLFF.

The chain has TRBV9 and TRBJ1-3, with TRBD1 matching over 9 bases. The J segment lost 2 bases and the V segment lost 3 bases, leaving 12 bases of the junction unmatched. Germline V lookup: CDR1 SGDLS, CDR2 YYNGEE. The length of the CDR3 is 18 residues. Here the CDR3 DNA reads TGTGCCAGCAGCGAGAACTGGGACAGGGAAGCTACTGGAAACACCATATATTTT. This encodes CASSENWDREATGNTIYF.

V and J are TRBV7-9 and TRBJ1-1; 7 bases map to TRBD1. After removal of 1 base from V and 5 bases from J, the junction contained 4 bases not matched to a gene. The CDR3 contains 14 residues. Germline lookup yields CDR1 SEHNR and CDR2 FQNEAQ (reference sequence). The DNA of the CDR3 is TGTGCCAGCAGCTTAGTCAGGGGGTATACTGAAGCTTTCTTT. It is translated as CASSLVRGYTEAFF.

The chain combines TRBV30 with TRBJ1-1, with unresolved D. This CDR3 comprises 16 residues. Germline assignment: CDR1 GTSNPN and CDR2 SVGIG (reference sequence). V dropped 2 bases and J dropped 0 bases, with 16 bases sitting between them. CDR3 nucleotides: TGTGCCTGGAGTCCTCACGCAGGCACCATGAACACTGAAGCTTTCTTT. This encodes CAWSPHAGTMNTEAFF.

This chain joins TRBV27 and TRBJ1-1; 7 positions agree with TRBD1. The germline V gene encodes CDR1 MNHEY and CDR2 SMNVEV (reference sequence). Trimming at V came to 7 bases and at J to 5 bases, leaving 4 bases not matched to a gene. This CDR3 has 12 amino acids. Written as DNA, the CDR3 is TGTGCCAGCACTAACAGGGGAACTGAAGCTTTCTTT. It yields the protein CASTNRGTEAFF.

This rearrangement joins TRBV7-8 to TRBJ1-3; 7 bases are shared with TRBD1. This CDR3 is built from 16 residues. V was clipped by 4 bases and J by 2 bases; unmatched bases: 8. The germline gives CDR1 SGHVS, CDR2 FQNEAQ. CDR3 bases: TGTGCCAGCAGCTCCGAACAGGGGTTCACTGGAAACACCATATATTTT. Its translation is CASSSEQGFTGNTIYF.

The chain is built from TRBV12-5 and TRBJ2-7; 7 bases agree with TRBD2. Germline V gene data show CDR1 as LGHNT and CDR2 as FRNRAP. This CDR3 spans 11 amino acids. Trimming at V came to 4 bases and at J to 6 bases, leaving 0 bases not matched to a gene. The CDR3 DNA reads TGTGCTAGTGGTTGGGGGGGCGAGCAGTACTTC. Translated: CASGWGGEQYF.

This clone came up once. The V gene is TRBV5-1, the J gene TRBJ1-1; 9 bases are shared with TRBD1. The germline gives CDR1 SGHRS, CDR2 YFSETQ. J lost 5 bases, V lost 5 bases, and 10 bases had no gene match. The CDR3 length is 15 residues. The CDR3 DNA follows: TGCGCCAGCAGTGGGACAGGGTGGAGTGGAACTGAAGCTTTCTTT. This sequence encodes CASSGTGWSGTEAFF.

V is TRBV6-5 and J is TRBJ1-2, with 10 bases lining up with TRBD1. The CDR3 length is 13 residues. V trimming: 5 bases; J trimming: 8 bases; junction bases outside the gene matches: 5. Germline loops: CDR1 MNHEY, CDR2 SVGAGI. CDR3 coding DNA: TGTGCCAGCAGTCGAGACAGGGGGCAAGGCTACACCTTC. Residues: CASSRDRGQGYTF.

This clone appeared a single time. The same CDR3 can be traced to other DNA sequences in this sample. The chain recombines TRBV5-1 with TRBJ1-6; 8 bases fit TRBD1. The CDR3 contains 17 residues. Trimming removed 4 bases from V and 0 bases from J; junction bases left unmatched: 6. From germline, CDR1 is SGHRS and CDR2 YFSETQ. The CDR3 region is CASSPRTGSSYNSPLHF. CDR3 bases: TGCGCCAGCAGCCCACGGACAGGGTCCTCCTATAATTCACCCCTCCACTTT.

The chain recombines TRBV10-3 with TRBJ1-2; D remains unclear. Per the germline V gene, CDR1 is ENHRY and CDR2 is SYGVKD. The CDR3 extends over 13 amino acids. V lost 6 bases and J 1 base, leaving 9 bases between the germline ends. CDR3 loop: CAISLAVNYGYTF. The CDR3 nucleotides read TGTGCCATCAGCCTCGCGGTTAACTATGGCTACACCTTC.

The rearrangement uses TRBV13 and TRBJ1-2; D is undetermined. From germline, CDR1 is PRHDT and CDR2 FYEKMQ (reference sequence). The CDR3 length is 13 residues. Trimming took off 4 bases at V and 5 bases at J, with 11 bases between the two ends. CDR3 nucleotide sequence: TGTGCCAGCAGCTCCCGCGCCCTATATGGCTACACCTTC. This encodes CASSSRALYGYTF.

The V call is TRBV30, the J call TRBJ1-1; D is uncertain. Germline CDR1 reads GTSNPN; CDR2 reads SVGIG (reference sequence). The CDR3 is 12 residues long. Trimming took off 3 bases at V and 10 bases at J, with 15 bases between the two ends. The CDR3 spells CAWSPPGSGAFF. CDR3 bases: TGTGCCTGGAGCCCCCCAGGATCCGGAGCTTTCTTT.